This record covers a single T cell receptor beta chain. This sample was taken from a study of blood T cell repertoires in COVID-19. Generated by immunoSEQ multiplex PCR, the TCRdb table keeps only in-frame clones and is missing some. The data contain around 370,000 clones, 90% of them singletons. The CDR3 sequence is 12 residues long. CDR1 LNHDA and CDR2 SQIVND come from the germline V gene (reference sequence). Between the trimmed V and J ends, which lost 7 bases and 3 bases, there was a span of 7 bases. This clonotype originated in a man younger than 30 with active or convalescent COVID-19. Sequenced sample: peripheral blood. This chain joins TRBV19 and TRBJ1-3; D is unresolved. The DNA for the CDR3 is TGTGCCAGTACACCTAATGGAAACACCATATATTTT. It encodes CASTPNGNTIYF.